The sequence of this T cell receptor beta chain was determined in a study of OX40 agonist ivuxolimab in advanced cancers. Across the study: People who had prior anti-PD-1, anti-PD-L1 or anti-CTLA-4 therapy could take part, and 40% had some.

The data were produced by immunoSEQ multiplex PCR, yet TCRdb's version contains in-frame clones alone and is incomplete. The table has 65,000 to 80,000 clones, just under 95% seen once; the top ten hold approximately 10%. Study-wide points: On average, CD8+ T cells had more expanded clones than CD4+.

Worth noting for this clone: Its specificity is unknown.

The germline gives CDR1 LNHDA, CDR2 SQIVND (reference sequence). The CDR3 has 13 residues. The V gene lost 5 bases and the J gene lost 4 bases, with 11 bases spanning the gap. At baseline, cycle 4 day 1, and cycle 7 day 1, blood was sampled. The gene calls are TRBV19 and TRBJ1-2, with D unclear. The material sequenced was CD4+ or CD8+ T cells sorted from blood, taken in a trial of the OX40 agonist ivuxolimab. The clonotype originates from an adult with an advanced solid tumor such as melanoma, head and neck, liver or kidney cancer. Written as DNA, the CDR3 is TGTGCCAGTAGTCAACTGACGGCCTATGGCTACACCTTC. It specifies CASSQLTAYGYTF.